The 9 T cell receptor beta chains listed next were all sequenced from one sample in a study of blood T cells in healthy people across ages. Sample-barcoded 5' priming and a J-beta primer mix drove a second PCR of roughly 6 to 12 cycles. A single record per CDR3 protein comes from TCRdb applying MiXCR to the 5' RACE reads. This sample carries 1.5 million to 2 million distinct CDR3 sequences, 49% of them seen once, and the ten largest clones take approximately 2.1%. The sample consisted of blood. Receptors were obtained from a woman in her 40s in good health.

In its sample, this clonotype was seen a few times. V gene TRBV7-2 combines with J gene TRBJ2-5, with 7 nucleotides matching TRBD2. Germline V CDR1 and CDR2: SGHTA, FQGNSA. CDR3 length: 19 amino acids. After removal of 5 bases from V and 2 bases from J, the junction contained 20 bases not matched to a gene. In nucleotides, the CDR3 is TGTGCCAGCAGCCCAGACTTAGGCCCACTCAGCGGGGATCAAGAGACCCAGTACTTC. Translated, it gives CASSPDLGPLSGDQETQYF.

The CDR3 DNA reads as TGTGCCAGCAGCTTAAAACCGGGAGTGAACGAGCAGTACTTC. This translates into CASSLKPGVNEQYF. The gene calls are TRBV7-2 and TRBJ2-7, with a weak D call TRBD2 (6 bases). This CDR3 is built from 14 residues. Germline lookup yields CDR1 SGHTA and CDR2 FQGNSA. Trimming removed 2 bases from V and 5 bases from J, with 13 bases in between.

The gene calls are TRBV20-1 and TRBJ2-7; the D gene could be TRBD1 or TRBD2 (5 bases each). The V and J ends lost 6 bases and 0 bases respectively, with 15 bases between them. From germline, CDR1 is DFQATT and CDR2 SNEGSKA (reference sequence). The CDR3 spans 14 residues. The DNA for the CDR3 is TGCAGTGCGAAAGGGGACCCTTACTCCTACGAGCAGTACTTC. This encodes CSAKGDPYSYEQYF.

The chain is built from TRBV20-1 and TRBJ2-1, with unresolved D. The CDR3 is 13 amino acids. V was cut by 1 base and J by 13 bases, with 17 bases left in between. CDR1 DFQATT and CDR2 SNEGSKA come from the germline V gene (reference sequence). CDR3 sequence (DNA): TGCAGTGCTAGAGCCCGTTTCGCAGAGACCCAGTTCTTC. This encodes CSARARFAETQFF.

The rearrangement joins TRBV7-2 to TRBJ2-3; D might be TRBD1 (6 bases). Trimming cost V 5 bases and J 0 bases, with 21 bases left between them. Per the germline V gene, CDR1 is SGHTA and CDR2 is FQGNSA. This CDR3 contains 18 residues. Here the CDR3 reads CASSQPPYRDPSTDTQYF. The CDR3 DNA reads TGTGCCAGCAGCCAGCCCCCCTACAGGGACCCAAGCACAGATACGCAGTATTTT. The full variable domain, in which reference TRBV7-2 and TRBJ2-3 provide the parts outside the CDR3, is GAGVSQSPSNKVTEKGKDVELRCDPISGHTALYWYRQSLGQGLEFLIYFQGNSAPDKSGLPSDRFSAERTGGSVSTLTIQRTQQEDSAVYLCASSQPPYRDPSTDTQYFGPGTRLTVL.

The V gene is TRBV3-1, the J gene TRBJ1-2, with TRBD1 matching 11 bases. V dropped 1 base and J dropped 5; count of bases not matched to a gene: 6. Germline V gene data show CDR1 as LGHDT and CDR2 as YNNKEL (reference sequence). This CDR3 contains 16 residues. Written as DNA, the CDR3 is TGTGCCAGCAGCCAAGTTGGGGGACAGGGGGTATATGGCTACACCTTC. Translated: CASSQVGGQGVYGYTF.

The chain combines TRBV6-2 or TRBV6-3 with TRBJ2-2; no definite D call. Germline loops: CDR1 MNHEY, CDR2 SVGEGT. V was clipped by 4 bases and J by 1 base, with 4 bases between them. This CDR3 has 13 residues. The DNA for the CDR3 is TGTGCCAGCAGTTTACAGAACACCGGGGAGCTGTTTTTT. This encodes CASSLQNTGELFF.

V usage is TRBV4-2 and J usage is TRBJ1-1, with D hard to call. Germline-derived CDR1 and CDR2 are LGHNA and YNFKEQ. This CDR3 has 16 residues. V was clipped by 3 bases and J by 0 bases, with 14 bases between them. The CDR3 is CASSHLSREMNTEAFF. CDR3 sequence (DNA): TGTGCCAGCAGCCACCTAAGCCGGGAGATGAACACTGAAGCTTTCTTT.

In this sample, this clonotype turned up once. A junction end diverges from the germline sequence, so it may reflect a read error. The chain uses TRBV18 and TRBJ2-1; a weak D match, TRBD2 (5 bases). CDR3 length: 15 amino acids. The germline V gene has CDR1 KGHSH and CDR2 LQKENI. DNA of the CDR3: TGTGCCAGCTCACCACCAGGGAGCTCCTACAATGGGCAGTTCTTC. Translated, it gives CASSPPGSSYNGQFF.